This T cell receptor (beta chain) came from a study of blood T cell repertoires in COVID-19. TCRdb's table, derived via immunoSEQ multiplex PCR, lists solely in-frame clones and lacks some. This table holds about 80,000 clones, about four fifths found once. Germline CDR1 is LGHDT and CDR2 is YNNKEL (reference sequence). The CDR3 spans 16 residues. Losses at the gene ends were 8 bases for V and 2 bases for J; bases not matched to a gene: 15. This receptor was identified in a woman aged 65 to 85 with acute or convalescent COVID-19. The sequenced sample was peripheral blood. This chain joins TRBV3-1 (or the pseudogene TRBV3-2) and TRBJ2-7; 7 bases align to TRBD2. The CDR3 sequence: CASEPAAGEGTYEQYF. The CDR3, as DNA: TGTGCCAGCGAGCCAGCGGCGGGAGAGGGCACCTACGAGCAGTACTTC.